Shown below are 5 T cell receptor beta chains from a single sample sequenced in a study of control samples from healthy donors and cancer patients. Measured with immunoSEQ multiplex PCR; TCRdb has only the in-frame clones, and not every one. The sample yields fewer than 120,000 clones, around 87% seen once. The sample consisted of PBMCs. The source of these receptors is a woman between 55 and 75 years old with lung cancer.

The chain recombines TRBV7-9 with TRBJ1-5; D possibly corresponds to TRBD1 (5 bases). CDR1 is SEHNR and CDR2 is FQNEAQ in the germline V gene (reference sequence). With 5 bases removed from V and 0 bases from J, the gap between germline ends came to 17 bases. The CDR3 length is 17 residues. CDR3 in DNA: TGTGCCAGCAGCACACCGTCGACAGACCTTAGCAATCAGCCCCAGCATTTT. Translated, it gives CASSTPSTDLSNQPQHF.

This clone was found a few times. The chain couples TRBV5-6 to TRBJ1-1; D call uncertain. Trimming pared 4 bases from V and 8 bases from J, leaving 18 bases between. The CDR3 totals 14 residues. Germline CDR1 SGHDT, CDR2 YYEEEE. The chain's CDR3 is CASSPTGEPREAFF. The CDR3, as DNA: TGTGCCAGCAGCCCGACCGGGGAACCCAGAGAAGCTTTCTTT.

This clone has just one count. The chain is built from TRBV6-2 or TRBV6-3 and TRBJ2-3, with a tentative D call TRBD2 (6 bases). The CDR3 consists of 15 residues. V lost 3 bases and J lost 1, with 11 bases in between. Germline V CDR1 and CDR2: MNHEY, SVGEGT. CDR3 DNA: TGTGCCAGCAGTTATGAGGAGGGCGGCACAGATACGCAGTATTTT. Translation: CASSYEEGGTDTQYF.

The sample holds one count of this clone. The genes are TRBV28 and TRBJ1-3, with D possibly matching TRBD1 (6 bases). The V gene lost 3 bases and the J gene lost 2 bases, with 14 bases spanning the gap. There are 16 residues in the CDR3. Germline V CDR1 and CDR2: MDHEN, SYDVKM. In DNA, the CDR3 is TGTGCCAGCAGTTTTTTAAGGGGGTCAACTGGAAACACCATATATTTT. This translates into CASSFLRGSTGNTIYF.

CDR3 in amino acids: CASSLDRSSSPGANVLTF. CDR3 DNA sequence: TGTGCCAGCAGCCTGGACAGGTCCTCCTCTCCTGGGGCCAACGTCCTGACTTTC. The chain combines TRBV7-9 with TRBJ2-6; 7 bases fit TRBD1. With V trimmed by 5 bases and J by 2 bases, 12 bases remained unmatched. The germline CDR1 and CDR2 sequences are SEHNR and FQNEAQ (reference sequence). This CDR3 comprises 18 residues.